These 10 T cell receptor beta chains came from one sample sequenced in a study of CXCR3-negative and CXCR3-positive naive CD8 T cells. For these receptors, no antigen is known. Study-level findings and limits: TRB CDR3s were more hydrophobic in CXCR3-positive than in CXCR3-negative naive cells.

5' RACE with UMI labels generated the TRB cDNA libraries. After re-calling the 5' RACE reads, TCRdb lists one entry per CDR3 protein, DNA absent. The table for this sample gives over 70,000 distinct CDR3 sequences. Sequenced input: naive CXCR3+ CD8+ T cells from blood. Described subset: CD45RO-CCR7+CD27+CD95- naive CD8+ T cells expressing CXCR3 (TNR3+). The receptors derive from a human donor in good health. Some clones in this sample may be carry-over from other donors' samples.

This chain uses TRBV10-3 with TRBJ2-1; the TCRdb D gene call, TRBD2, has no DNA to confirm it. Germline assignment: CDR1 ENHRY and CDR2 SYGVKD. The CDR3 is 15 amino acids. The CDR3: CAISEQRYEDNEQFF.

CDR3 sequence reads: CASSQEAGTSPSGEQFF. The chain has TRBV3-1 and TRBJ2-1; the D call from TCRdb, TRBD2, cannot be confirmed without DNA. This CDR3 comprises 17 residues. CDR1 is LGHDT, CDR2 YNNKEL, per germline (reference sequence).

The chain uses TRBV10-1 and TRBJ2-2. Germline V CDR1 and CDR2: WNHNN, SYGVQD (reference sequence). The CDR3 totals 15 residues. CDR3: CASSELIHRTGELFF.

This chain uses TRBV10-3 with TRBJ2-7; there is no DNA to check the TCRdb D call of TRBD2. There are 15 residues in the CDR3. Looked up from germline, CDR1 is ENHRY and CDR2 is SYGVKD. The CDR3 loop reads CAISEDGRAEYEQYF.

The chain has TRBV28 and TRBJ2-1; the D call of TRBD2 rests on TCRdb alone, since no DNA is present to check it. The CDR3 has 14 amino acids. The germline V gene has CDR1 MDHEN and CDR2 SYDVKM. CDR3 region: CASSFSGRGNEQFF.

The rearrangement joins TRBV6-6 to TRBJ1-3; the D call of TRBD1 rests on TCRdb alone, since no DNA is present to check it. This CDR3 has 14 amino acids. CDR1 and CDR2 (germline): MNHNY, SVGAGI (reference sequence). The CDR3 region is CASNPGGTGNTIYF.

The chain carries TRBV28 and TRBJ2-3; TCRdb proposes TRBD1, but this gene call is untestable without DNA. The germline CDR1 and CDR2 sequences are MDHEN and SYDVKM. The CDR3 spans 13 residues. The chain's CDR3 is CASSLEGRTIQYF.

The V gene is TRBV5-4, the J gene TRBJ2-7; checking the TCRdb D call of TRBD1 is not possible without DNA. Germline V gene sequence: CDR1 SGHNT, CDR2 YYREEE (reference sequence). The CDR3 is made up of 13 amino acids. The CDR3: CASSLEQGAEQYF.

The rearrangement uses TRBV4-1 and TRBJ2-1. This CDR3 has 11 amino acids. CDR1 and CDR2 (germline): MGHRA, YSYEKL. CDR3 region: CASSQEGKQFF.

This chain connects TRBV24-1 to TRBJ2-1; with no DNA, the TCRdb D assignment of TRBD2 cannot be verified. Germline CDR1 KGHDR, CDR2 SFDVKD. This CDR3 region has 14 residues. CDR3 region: CATSESSTGNEQFF.